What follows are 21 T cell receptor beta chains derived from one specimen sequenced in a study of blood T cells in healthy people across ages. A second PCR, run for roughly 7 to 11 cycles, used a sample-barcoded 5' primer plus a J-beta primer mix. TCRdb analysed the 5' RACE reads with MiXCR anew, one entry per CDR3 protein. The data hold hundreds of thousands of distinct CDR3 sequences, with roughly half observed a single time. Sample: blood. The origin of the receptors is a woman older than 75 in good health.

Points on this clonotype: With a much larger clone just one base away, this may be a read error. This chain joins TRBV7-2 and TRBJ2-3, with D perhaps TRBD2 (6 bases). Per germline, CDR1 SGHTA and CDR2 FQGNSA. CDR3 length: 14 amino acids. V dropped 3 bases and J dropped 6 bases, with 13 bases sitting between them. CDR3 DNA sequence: TGTGCCAGCAGCTTTGCGACTAGTATTGATACGCAGTATTTT. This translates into CASSFATSIDTQYF.

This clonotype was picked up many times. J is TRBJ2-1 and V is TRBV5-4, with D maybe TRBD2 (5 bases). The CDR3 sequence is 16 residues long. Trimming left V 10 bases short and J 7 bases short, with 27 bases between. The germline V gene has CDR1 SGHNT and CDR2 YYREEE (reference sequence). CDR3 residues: CAPSMTGRTPGNEQFF. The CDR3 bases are TGTGCCCCTTCGATGACGGGCAGGACTCCGGGGAATGAGCAGTTCTTC. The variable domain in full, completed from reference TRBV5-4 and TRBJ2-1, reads ETGVTQSPTHLIKTRGQQVTLRCSSQSGHNTVSWYQQALGQGPQFIFQYYREEENGRGNFPPRFSGLQFPNYSSELNVNALELDDSALYLCAPSMTGRTPGNEQFFGPGTRLTVL.

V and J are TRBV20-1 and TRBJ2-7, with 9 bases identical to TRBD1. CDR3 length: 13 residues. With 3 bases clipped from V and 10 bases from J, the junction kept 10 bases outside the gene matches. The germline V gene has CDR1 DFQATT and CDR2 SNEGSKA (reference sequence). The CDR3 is CSASPTGGTLQYF. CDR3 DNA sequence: TGCAGTGCTAGCCCGACAGGGGGTACGCTCCAGTACTTC.

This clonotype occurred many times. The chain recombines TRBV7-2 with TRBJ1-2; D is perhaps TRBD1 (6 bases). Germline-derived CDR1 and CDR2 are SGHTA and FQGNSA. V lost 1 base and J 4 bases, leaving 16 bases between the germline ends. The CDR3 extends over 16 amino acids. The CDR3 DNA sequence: TGTGCCAGCAGCTTAGGGGGGGCAGGACCAACCTATGGCTACACCTTC. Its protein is CASSLGGAGPTYGYTF.

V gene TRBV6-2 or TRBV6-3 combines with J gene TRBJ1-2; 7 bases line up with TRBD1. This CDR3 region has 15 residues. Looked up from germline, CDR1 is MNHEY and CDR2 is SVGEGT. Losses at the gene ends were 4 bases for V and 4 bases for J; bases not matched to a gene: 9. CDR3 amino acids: CASSSRDREGYGYTF. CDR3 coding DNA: TGTGCCAGCAGTTCCCGGGACAGAGAAGGCTATGGCTACACCTTC.

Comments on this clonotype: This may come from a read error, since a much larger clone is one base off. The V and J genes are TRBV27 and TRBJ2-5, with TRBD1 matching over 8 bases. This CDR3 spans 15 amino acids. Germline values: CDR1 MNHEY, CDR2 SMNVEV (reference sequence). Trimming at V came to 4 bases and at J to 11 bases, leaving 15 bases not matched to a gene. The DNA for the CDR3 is TGTGCCAGCAGTTCCCCCCAGGGGGCTAGGGGTCGGCAGTACTTC. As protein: CASSSPQGARGRQYF.

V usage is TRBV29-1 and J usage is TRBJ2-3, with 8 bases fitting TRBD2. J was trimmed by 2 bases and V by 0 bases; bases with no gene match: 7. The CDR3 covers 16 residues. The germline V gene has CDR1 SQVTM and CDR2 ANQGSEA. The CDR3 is CSVEDLELADTDTQYF. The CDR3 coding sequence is TGCAGCGTTGAAGATCTTGAACTAGCGGACACAGATACGCAGTATTTT.

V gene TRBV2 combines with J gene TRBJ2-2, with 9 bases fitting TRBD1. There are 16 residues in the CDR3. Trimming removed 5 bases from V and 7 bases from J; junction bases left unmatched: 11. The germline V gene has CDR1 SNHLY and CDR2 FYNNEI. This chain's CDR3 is CASSPPGQGGNGELFF. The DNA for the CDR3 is TGTGCCAGCAGTCCCCCGGGACAGGGAGGGAACGGGGAGCTGTTTTTT. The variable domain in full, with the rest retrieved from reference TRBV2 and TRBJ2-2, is EPEVTQTPSHQVTQMGQEVILRCVPISNHLYFYWYRQILGQKVEFLVSFYNNEISEKSEIFDDQFSVERPDGSNFTLKIRSTKLEDSAMYFCASSPPGQGGNGELFFGEGSRLTVL.

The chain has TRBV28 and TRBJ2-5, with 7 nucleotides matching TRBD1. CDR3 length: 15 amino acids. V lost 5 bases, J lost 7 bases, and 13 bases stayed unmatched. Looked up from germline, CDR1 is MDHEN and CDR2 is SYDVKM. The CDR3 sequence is CASSSSGTAKRTQYF. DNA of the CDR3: TGTGCCAGCAGTAGTTCCGGGACAGCCAAGAGGACCCAGTACTTC.

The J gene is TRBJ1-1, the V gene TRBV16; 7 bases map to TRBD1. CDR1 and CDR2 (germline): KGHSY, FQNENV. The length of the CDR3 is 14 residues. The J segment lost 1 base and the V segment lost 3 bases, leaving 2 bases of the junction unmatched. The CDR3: CASSQTGTNTEAFF. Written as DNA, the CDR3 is TGTGCCAGCAGCCAGACAGGGACGAACACTGAAGCTTTCTTT.

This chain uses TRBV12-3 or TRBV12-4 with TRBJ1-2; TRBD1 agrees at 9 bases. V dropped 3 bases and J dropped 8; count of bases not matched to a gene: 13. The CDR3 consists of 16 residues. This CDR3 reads CASSFHITGQGEGYTF. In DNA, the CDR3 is TGTGCCAGCAGTTTCCACATTACGGGACAGGGCGAAGGCTACACCTTC.

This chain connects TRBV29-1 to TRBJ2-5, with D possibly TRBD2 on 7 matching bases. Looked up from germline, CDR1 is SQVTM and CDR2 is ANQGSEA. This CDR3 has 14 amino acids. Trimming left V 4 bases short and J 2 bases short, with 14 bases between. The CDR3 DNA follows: TGCAGCGTTGGGGGGGCTAGCGGTCAAGAGACCCAGTACTTC. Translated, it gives CSVGGASGQETQYF.

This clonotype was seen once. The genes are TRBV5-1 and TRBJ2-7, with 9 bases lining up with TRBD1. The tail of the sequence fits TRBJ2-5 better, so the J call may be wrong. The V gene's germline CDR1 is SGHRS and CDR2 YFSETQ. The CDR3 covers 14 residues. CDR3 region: CASSTGQGPETQYF. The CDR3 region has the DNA TGCGCCAGCAGCACCGGACAGGGGCCAGAGACCCAGTACTTC.

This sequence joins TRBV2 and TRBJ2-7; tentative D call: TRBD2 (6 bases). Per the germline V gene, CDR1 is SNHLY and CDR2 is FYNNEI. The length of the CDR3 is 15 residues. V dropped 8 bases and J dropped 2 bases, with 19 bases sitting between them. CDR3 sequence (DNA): TGTGCCAGCTCCCTCGGGAGAGGACTAACCTACGAGCAGTACTTC. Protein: CASSLGRGLTYEQYF.

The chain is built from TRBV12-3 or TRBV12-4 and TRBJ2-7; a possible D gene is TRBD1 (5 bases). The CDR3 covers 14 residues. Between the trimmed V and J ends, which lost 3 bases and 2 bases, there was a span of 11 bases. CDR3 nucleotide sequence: TGTGCCAGCAGTTTCCCCAGGGTCCCCTACGAGCAGTACTTC. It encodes CASSFPRVPYEQYF.

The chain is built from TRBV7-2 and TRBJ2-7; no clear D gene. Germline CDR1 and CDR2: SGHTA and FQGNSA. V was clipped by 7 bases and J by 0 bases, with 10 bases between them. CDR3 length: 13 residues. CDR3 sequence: CASTRRNSYEQYF. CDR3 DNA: TGTGCCAGCACCCGACGGAACTCCTACGAGCAGTACTTC.

The CDR3 DNA reads TGTGCCAGCGGACGGTACTCCTACGAGCAGTACTTC. It yields the protein CASGRYSYEQYF. The V gene is TRBV6-2 or TRBV6-3, the J gene TRBJ2-7; D gene unclear. The germline V gene has CDR1 MNHEY and CDR2 SVGEGT. V was pared by 8 bases and J by 0 bases, with 8 bases between. The CDR3 covers 12 residues.

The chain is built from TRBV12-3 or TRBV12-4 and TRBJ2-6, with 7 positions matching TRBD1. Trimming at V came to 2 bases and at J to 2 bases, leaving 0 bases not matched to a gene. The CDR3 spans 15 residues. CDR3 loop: CASSLQGAGANVLTF. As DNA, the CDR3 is TGTGCCAGCAGTTTACAGGGGGCTGGGGCCAACGTCCTGACTTTC.

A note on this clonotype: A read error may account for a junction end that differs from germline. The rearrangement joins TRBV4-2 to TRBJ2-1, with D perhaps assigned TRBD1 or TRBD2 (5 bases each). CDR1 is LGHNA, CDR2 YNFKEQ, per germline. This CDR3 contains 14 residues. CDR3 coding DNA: TGTTCCAGCAGCCAAGGGACGGTATACAATGAGCAGTTCTTC. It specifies CSSSQGTVYNEQFF.

As DNA, the CDR3 is TGTGCCAGCTCAGAGGGTCCGGAGACCCAGTACTTC. Its translation is CASSEGPETQYF. This chain joins TRBV18 and TRBJ2-5; a weak D match, TRBD2 (5 bases). V was shortened by 5 bases and J by 5 bases, with 9 bases between the two germline ends. CDR3 size: 12 residues. The V gene's germline CDR1 is KGHSH and CDR2 LQKENI.

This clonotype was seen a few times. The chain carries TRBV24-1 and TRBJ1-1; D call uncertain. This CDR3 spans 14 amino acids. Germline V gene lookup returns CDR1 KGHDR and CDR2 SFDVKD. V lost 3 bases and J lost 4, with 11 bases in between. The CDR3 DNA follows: TGTGCCACCAGTGATCCGAGAAAGGGCACTGAAGCTTTCTTT. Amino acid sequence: CATSDPRKGTEAFF.